What follows are 28 T cell receptor beta chains derived from one specimen sequenced in a study of shared clonotypes between healthy human individuals. CD8 cells classed as naive were CD45RO-negative and positively selected for CCR7, excluding terminally differentiated effector memory CD45RA+ cells. Clones were read by immunoSEQ multiplex PCR, and TCRdb kept only the in-frame ones, dropping some. The sample records over 2 million clones, roughly 95% being singletons. The specimen sequenced was naive CD8+ T cells sorted from blood. The source is a man between 18 and 29 years old in good health.

The genes are TRBV27 and TRBJ2-3; 8 bases are a match to TRBD2. V lost 8 bases and J lost 0; bases outside the gene matches: 4. CDR1 is MNHEY, CDR2 SMNVEV, per germline (reference sequence). CDR3 length: 14 residues. The CDR3 region is CASVRGGSTDTQYF. The CDR3 nucleotides read TGTGCCAGCGTACGGGGGGGTAGCACAGATACGCAGTATTTT.

Remarks on this clone: This sample also contains other DNA sequences that code for the same CDR3. The chain uses TRBV27 and TRBJ2-7; 8 nucleotides align to TRBD1. The CDR3 is 13 residues long. Germline-derived CDR1 and CDR2 are MNHEY and SMNVEV (reference sequence). The V segment lost 3 bases and the J segment 4 bases; nucleotides outside the gene matches: 2. CDR3 amino acids: CASSLGQEYEQYF. The DNA for the CDR3 is TGTGCCAGCAGTTTGGGACAGGAATACGAGCAGTACTTC.

The chain joins TRBV11-2 to TRBJ2-4, with D unclear. Germline V gene data show CDR1 as SGHAT and CDR2 as FQNNGV. The CDR3 is made up of 15 amino acids. The V end lost 0 bases, the J end lost 0 bases, and 6 bases lay between the germline ends. The CDR3 sequence is CASSLEIIAKNIQYF. The CDR3 DNA reads TGTGCCAGCAGCTTAGAGATTATAGCCAAAAACATTCAGTACTTC.

V usage is TRBV27 and J usage is TRBJ2-7; perhaps TRBD1 as D (6 bases). Germline V CDR1 and CDR2: MNHEY, SMNVEV (reference sequence). Trimming stripped 2 bases from V and 3 bases from J, with 14 bases between. The CDR3 loop spans 15 amino acids. This CDR3 reads CASSLGSPQGYEQYF. The CDR3 DNA follows: TGTGCCAGCAGTTTAGGTTCGCCACAGGGCTACGAGCAGTACTTC.

CDR3: CASSPRLAGAVDTQYF. The CDR3 DNA reads TGTGCCAGCAGCCCCCGACTAGCGGGAGCGGTAGATACGCAGTATTTT. This chain uses TRBV7-8 with TRBJ2-3, with 12 bases aligning to TRBD2. In germline, CDR1 is SGHVS, CDR2 FQNEAQ. This CDR3 is 16 amino acids long. The ends lost 5 bases at V and 5 bases at J; junction bases unmatched: 8.

A note on this clone: The junction does not match germline at one end; this may be a read error. The rearrangement joins TRBV4-1 to TRBJ2-2, with 11 bases that match TRBD2. Germline CDR1 and CDR2: MGHRA and YSYEKL. The CDR3 covers 20 residues. In nucleotides, the CDR3 is TGCGCCAGCAGCCAAGATCAGATAACTAGCGGGGGCCTAACCACCGGTGAGCTGTTTTTT. Translating gives CASSQDQITSGGLTTGELFF.

CDR3 amino acids: CASSPTLGQGFHEQYF. The CDR3 coding sequence is TGTGCCAGCAGCCCGACCCTGGGACAGGGATTCCACGAGCAGTACTTC. J is TRBJ2-7 and V is TRBV7-8; TRBD1 aligns across 9 bases. Trimming cost V 5 bases and J 5 bases; bases outside gene matches: 13. Germline V gene sequence: CDR1 SGHVS, CDR2 FQNEAQ. The length of the CDR3 is 16 residues.

This clone is a singleton in its sample. The sample contains more than one DNA sequence encoding this CDR3. V is TRBV9 and J is TRBJ2-2, with 7 bases fitting TRBD2. Germline-derived CDR1 and CDR2 are SGDLS and YYNGEE. Trimming cost V 1 base and J 1 base; bases outside gene matches: 1. The CDR3 contains 15 residues. CDR3 protein: CASSVPSGNTGELFF. In nucleotides, the CDR3 is TGTGCCAGCAGCGTACCTAGCGGGAACACCGGGGAGCTGTTTTTT.

CDR3 sequence (DNA): TGCGCCAGCAGGGACTCCGGGGAGCTGTTTTTT. Its protein product is CASRDSGELFF. The chain employs TRBV4-3 and TRBJ2-2; a possible D gene is TRBD2 (5 bases). V was pared by 6 bases and J by 6 bases, with 5 bases between. The germline V gene has CDR1 LGHNA and CDR2 YSLEER. This CDR3 comprises 11 residues.

The V call is TRBV4-1, the J call TRBJ1-4; TRBD1 might be the D (5 bases). CDR1 MGHRA and CDR2 YSYEKL come from the germline V gene. Between the trimmed V and J ends, which lost 8 bases and 6 bases, there was a span of 13 bases. The CDR3 sequence is 13 residues long. Written as DNA, the CDR3 is TGCGCCAGCGGGGCAGGGATGGATGAAAAACTGTTTTTT. It yields the protein CASGAGMDEKLFF.

V is TRBV7-6 and J is TRBJ2-1; D possibly matches TRBD1 or TRBD2 (5 bases each). The CDR3 is made up of 13 amino acids. Germline V gives CDR1 SGHVS, CDR2 FNYEAQ. V lost 4 bases, J lost 1 base, and 5 bases lay in between. The CDR3 region is CASSWGSYNEQFF. CDR3 DNA: TGTGCCAGCAGCTGGGGGTCCTACAATGAGCAGTTCTTC.

This rearrangement joins TRBV7-6 to TRBJ2-2; no definite D call. Germline V lookup: CDR1 SGHVS, CDR2 FNYEAQ. The V and J ends lost 1 base and 6 bases respectively, with 9 bases between them. This CDR3 region has 14 residues. The CDR3 DNA is TGTGCCAGCAGCTTAGAATGGCAGCCCGGGGAGCTGTTTTTT. It yields the protein CASSLEWQPGELFF.

The CDR3: CASSLKENTIYF. The CDR3 DNA reads TGTGCCAGCAGCTTAAAAGAAAACACCATATATTTT. This chain joins TRBV7-9 and TRBJ1-3, with D hard to call. The germline V gene encodes CDR1 SEHNR and CDR2 FQNEAQ (reference sequence). Trimming took 2 bases from V and 6 from J, leaving 5 bases between them. This CDR3 region has 12 residues.

The V gene is TRBV6-5, the J gene TRBJ1-2; TRBD1 might be the D (6 bases). CDR1 is MNHEY, CDR2 SVGAGI, per germline. Deletions cut 0 bases from V and 8 bases from J, with 13 bases between. The CDR3 spans 14 residues. DNA of the CDR3: TGTGCCAGCAGTTACTCGCCCAGGGGCGAGGGCTACACCTTC. It codes for CASSYSPRGEGYTF.

The V call is TRBV29-1, the J call TRBJ2-7; TRBD2 agrees at 9 bases. The CDR3 loop spans 13 amino acids. V shed 6 bases, J shed 1 base, and the junction held 4 bases outside the gene matches. Germline lookup yields CDR1 SQVTM and CDR2 ANQGSEA. In DNA, the CDR3 is TGCAGCGTACGACTAGCGGAATCCTACGAGCAGTACTTC. Its protein product is CSVRLAESYEQYF.

V usage is TRBV6-5 and J usage is TRBJ1-1; no definite D call. Germline CDR1 and CDR2: MNHEY and SVGAGI. The germline V and J ends were trimmed by 7 bases and 5 bases, with 14 bases remaining between them. This CDR3 has 13 amino acids. CDR3 amino acids: CASNQDGLTEAFF. CDR3 DNA: TGTGCCAGCAACCAGGACGGACTTACTGAAGCTTTCTTT.

This clone was observed a few times. The chain links TRBV19 to TRBJ2-2; D not resolved. V lost 1 base, J lost 0 bases, and 9 bases lay in between. From germline, CDR1 is LNHDA and CDR2 SQIVND (reference sequence). The CDR3 length is 16 residues. Here the CDR3 reads CASSIVSPANTGELFF. The CDR3 DNA reads TGTGCCAGTAGTATAGTCTCTCCGGCGAACACCGGGGAGCTGTTTTTT.

This clone was counted once. In DNA form, the CDR3 reads TGTGCCAGCACCCCGACAGGGCTCTCCTACGAGCAGTACTTC. The encoded protein is CASTPTGLSYEQYF. The chain recombines TRBV27 with TRBJ2-7, with 7 bases aligning to TRBD1. After removal of 7 bases from V and 0 bases from J, the junction contained 6 bases not matched to a gene. The CDR3 consists of 14 residues. Germline CDR1 is MNHEY and CDR2 is SMNVEV (reference sequence).

This sequence joins TRBV27 and TRBJ2-7, with 7 bases identical to TRBD1. CDR1 and CDR2 (germline): MNHEY, SMNVEV (reference sequence). With V trimmed by 5 bases and J by 7 bases, 11 bases remained unmatched. The CDR3 consists of 14 residues. The CDR3 DNA sequence: TGTGCCAGCAGTATTGGACAGGACCTGGGGGAGCAGTACTTC. Encoded protein: CASSIGQDLGEQYF.

The chain couples TRBV6-6 to TRBJ1-1; 9 positions match TRBD1. This CDR3 region has 14 residues. V shed 9 bases and J 3 bases; nucleotides not matched to a gene: 8. Germline V gene sequence: CDR1 MNHNY, CDR2 SVGAGI (reference sequence). Here the CDR3 DNA reads TGTGCCAGTAAGACAGGGGGTAGGGACACTGAAGCTTTCTTT. Encoded protein: CASKTGGRDTEAFF.

V usage is TRBV27 and J usage is TRBJ1-2; possibly TRBD1 for D (6 bases). Germline V gene lookup returns CDR1 MNHEY and CDR2 SMNVEV (reference sequence). This CDR3 has 16 residues. V lost 5 bases and J lost 8, with 24 bases in between. The chain's CDR3 is CASSVSSGALTLGYTF. DNA for the CDR3: TGTGCCAGCAGTGTTTCCTCAGGGGCCCTAACTCTAGGCTACACCTTC.

The chain links TRBV21-1 to TRBJ1-5. TRBV21-1 is an annotated pseudogene. This CDR3 has 10 residues. CDR3 protein: CASSRQPQHF. In DNA form, the CDR3 reads TGTGCCAGCAGCAGGCAGCCCCAGCATTTT.

The chain links TRBV13 to TRBJ1-5, with TRBD1 identical over 8 bases. The CDR3 is 15 residues long. V lost 3 bases to trimming and J lost 5 bases; unmatched junction nucleotides: 6. Germline CDR1 is PRHDT and CDR2 is FYEKMQ (reference sequence). In nucleotides, the CDR3 is TGTGCCAGCAGCTTTCAGGGGGCAGAGCATCAGCCCCAGCATTTT. Amino acids: CASSFQGAEHQPQHF.

The chain joins TRBV29-1 to TRBJ2-3; 8 nucleotides match TRBD1. Germline assignment: CDR1 SQVTM and CDR2 ANQGSEA. With 2 bases clipped from V and 4 bases from J, the junction kept 2 bases outside the gene matches. This CDR3 comprises 13 residues. CDR3 sequence: CSVEQGAPDTQYF. The CDR3 DNA follows: TGCAGCGTTGAACAGGGGGCCCCAGATACGCAGTATTTT.

Turning to this clone: This specimen includes other DNA sequences encoding the same CDR3. The chain couples TRBV6-5 to TRBJ2-1, with TRBD2 matching over 7 bases. Germline CDR1 MNHEY, CDR2 SVGAGI. After removal of 2 bases from V and 8 bases from J, the junction contained 0 bases not matched to a gene. The CDR3 covers 12 residues. CDR3 sequence (DNA): TGTGCCAGCAGTTACAGCGGGGATGAGCAGTTCTTC. This translates into CASSYSGDEQFF.

With regard to this clone: The same CDR3 can be traced to other DNA sequences in this sample. V gene TRBV6-5 combines with J gene TRBJ2-5; 12 bases map to TRBD2. V lost 6 bases, J lost 5 bases, and 4 bases stayed unmatched. From germline, CDR1 is MNHEY and CDR2 SVGAGI. This CDR3 is built from 14 residues. CDR3 in amino acids: CASSLAGGQETQYF. The CDR3 DNA follows: TGTGCCAGCAGCCTAGCGGGGGGGCAGGAGACCCAGTACTTC.

The CDR3, as DNA: TGTGCCAGCAGTTTGGTACAGGGGGCGGAAGATAATTCACCCCTCCACTTT. Amino acid sequence: CASSLVQGAEDNSPLHF. This chain links TRBV28 with TRBJ1-6; 9 nucleotides align to TRBD1. In germline, CDR1 is MDHEN, CDR2 SYDVKM. This CDR3 has 17 residues. V was pared by 3 bases and J by 5 bases, with 8 bases of the junction left unmatched.

The V and J genes are TRBV27 and TRBJ2-3, with D tentatively TRBD2 (5 bases). From germline, CDR1 is MNHEY and CDR2 SMNVEV (reference sequence). The CDR3 is made up of 14 amino acids. The V gene lost 2 bases and the J gene lost 4 bases, with 10 bases spanning the gap. The CDR3 nucleotides are TGTGCCAGCAGTTTAATAGGAGCGGCAGATACGCAGTATTTT. This translates into CASSLIGAADTQYF.